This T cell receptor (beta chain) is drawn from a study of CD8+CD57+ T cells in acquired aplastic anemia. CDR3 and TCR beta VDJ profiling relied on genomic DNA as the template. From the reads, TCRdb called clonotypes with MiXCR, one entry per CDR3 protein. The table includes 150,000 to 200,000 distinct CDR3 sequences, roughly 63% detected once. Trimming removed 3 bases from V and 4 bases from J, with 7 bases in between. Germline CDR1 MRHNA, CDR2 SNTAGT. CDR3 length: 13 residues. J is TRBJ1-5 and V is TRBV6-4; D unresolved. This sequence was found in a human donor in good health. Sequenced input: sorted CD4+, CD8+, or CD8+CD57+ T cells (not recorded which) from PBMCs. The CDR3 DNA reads TGTGCCAGCAGTGAGGAACAGAATCAGCCCCAGCATTTT. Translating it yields CASSEEQNQPQHF.